One sample yielded the 29 T cell receptor beta chains listed below, sequenced in a study of T cell responses to AZD1222 COVID-19 vaccine. Profiled with immunoSEQ multiplex PCR; TCRdb holds only in-frame clones, not every one. This sample has 60,000 to 75,000 clones, with 80% to 90% found just once. The specimen comprised peripheral blood, sampled on day 0 of AZD1222 vaccination. These receptors came from an adult in good health.

This clone was seen only once. The chain links TRBV15 to TRBJ1-2; 8 bases match TRBD1. Unmatched junction bases numbered 8, after V lost 5 bases and J lost 6 bases. CDR1 LNHNV and CDR2 YYDKDF come from the germline V gene (reference sequence). The length of the CDR3 is 14 residues. The CDR3 here is CATSGQGRRDGYTF. The CDR3 region has the DNA TGTGCCACCAGCGGACAGGGAAGGAGGGATGGCTACACCTTC.

The CDR3, as DNA: TGTGCCAGCAAAGGGTCCGTCCCCGGGGAGCTGTTTTTT. Protein sequence: CASKGSVPGELFF. The chain couples TRBV18 to TRBJ2-2; D call uncertain. Trimming removed 8 bases at V and 6 bases at J, with 13 bases between. The CDR3 has 13 amino acids. Germline V gene sequence: CDR1 KGHSH, CDR2 LQKENI.

Here the CDR3 reads CASSLTTRDRGGSPLHF. DNA for the CDR3: TGCGCCAGCAGCTTGACAACCCGGGACAGGGGAGGTTCACCCCTCCACTTT. J is TRBJ1-6 and V is TRBV5-1; 10 bases agree with TRBD1. Per the germline V gene, CDR1 is SGHRS and CDR2 is YFSETQ. V shed 1 base, J shed 9 bases, and the junction held 10 bases outside the gene matches. The CDR3 is 17 amino acids.

The chain joins TRBV19 to TRBJ1-2; TRBD1 aligns across 9 bases. V lost 7 bases, J lost 8 bases, and 14 bases stayed unmatched. There are 15 residues in the CDR3. Germline CDR1 is LNHDA and CDR2 is SQIVND (reference sequence). CDR3: CASKSTGGLSEGYTF. The CDR3 DNA follows: TGTGCCAGTAAATCGACAGGGGGGCTTTCGGAAGGCTACACCTTC.

The rearrangement links TRBV19 to TRBJ1-2, with TRBD1 matching 7 bases. V lost 5 bases to trimming and J lost 1 base; unmatched junction nucleotides: 1. This CDR3 has 13 residues. CDR1 is LNHDA, CDR2 SQIVND, per germline (reference sequence). The CDR3 coding sequence is TGTGCCAGTAGTCGGGACAGTAACTATGGCTACACCTTC. Protein product: CASSRDSNYGYTF. Complete variable domain (other parts from reference TRBV19 and TRBJ1-2): DGGITQSPKYLFRKEGQNVTLSCEQNLNHDAMYWYRQDPGQGLRLIYYSQIVNDFQKGDIAEGYSVSREKKESFPLTVTSAQKNPTAFYLCASSRDSNYGYTFGSGTRLTVV.

This clone occurred once. The J gene is TRBJ1-2, the V gene TRBV3-1 (or the pseudogene TRBV3-2), with 9 bases that match TRBD1. The ends lost 0 bases at V and 4 bases at J; junction bases unmatched: 9. Germline loops: CDR1 LGHDT, CDR2 YNNKEL (reference sequence). The CDR3 consists of 17 residues. The CDR3 spells CASSQDRGGQGRYGYTF. The CDR3 nucleotides read TGTGCCAGCAGCCAAGATCGGGGGGGACAGGGACGCTATGGCTACACCTTC.

This chain links TRBV4-1 with TRBJ1-2, with D tentatively TRBD1 (5 bases). CDR1 is MGHRA, CDR2 YSYEKL, per germline. The CDR3 is 15 residues long. V gave up 2 bases and J gave up 9 bases, with 19 bases separating them. The CDR3 reads CASSQSGRPVDRYTF. The DNA of the CDR3 is TGCGCCAGCAGCCAATCGGGACGGCCTGTCGATCGCTACACCTTC.

DNA of the CDR3: TGTGCCAGCAGCTTTGGGACAGCAAACACTGAAGCTTTCTTT. This codes for CASSFGTANTEAFF. The V and J genes are TRBV5-5 and TRBJ1-1; 7 nucleotides align to TRBD1. V dropped 2 bases and J dropped 2; count of bases not matched to a gene: 3. The CDR3 consists of 14 residues. Germline V gene lookup returns CDR1 SGHKS and CDR2 YYEKEE (reference sequence).

CDR3 region: CASSRDRDEKLFF. The CDR3 DNA is TGTGCCAGCTCCCGGGACAGGGACGAAAAACTGTTTTTT. The chain links TRBV2 to TRBJ1-4; the match to TRBD1 covers 9 bases. Germline lookup yields CDR1 SNHLY and CDR2 FYNNEI. V lost 8 bases, J lost 8 bases, and 6 bases stayed unmatched. There are 13 residues in the CDR3.

The chain recombines TRBV7-9 with TRBJ1-1, with 7 bases lining up with TRBD1. V shed 1 base and J 2 bases; nucleotides not matched to a gene: 4. The CDR3 is made up of 15 amino acids. Germline V gene lookup returns CDR1 SEHNR and CDR2 FQNEAQ (reference sequence). The CDR3 DNA reads as TGTGCCAGCAGCTTAGTGGGGACAGCCAACACTGAAGCTTTCTTT. Translating it yields CASSLVGTANTEAFF.

The CDR3 bases are TGTGCCGTGACTAGCGGGGCGAACACCGGGGAGCTGTTTTTT. This translates into CAVTSGANTGELFF. This chain links TRBV7-9 with TRBJ2-2; 11 nucleotides line up with TRBD2. J lost 0 bases, V lost 11 bases, and 2 bases had no gene match. CDR1 SEHNR and CDR2 FQNEAQ come from the germline V gene (reference sequence). The CDR3 is made up of 14 amino acids.

In this sample, this clone turned up a few times. CDR3 amino acids: CASSVGGENTGELFF. As DNA, the CDR3 is TGTGCCAGCAGCGTAGGAGGGGAAAACACCGGGGAGCTGTTTTTT. The V gene is TRBV9, the J gene TRBJ2-2; D is tentatively TRBD1 or TRBD2 (5 bases each). V lost 0 bases, J lost 2 bases, and 8 bases lay in between. Germline V gene data show CDR1 as SGDLS and CDR2 as YYNGEE. There are 15 residues in the CDR3.

The genes are TRBV3-1 (or the pseudogene TRBV3-2) and TRBJ2-5; tentatively, D is TRBD2 (5 bases). V was cut by 7 bases and J by 4 bases, with 13 bases left in between. The CDR3 covers 13 residues. Germline lookup yields CDR1 LGHDT and CDR2 YNNKEL (reference sequence). The CDR3: CASILTAGETQYF. CDR3 coding DNA: TGTGCCAGCATCCTCACGGCGGGAGAGACCCAGTACTTC.

The rearrangement links TRBV9 to TRBJ2-5, with 7 bases matching TRBD1. The CDR3 extends over 19 amino acids. Germline CDR1 reads SGDLS; CDR2 reads YYNGEE. Trimming took 4 bases from V and 2 from J; bases not matched to a gene: 20. The CDR3 here is CASSSRTGTSFGLQETQYF. CDR3 DNA sequence: TGTGCCAGCAGCTCCCGGACAGGCACCTCATTTGGGTTGCAAGAGACCCAGTACTTC.

This sequence joins TRBV6-1 and TRBJ2-7; D is unresolved. From germline, CDR1 is MNHNS and CDR2 SASEGT. V lost 2 bases to trimming and J lost 4 bases, with 3 bases between them. This CDR3 spans 11 amino acids. In nucleotides, the CDR3 is TGTGCCAGCAGTGAACGGTACGAGCAGTACTTC. As protein: CASSERYEQYF.

The rearrangement joins TRBV30 to TRBJ1-6; a possible D gene is TRBD1 (5 bases). V was pared by 4 bases and J by 6 bases, with 13 bases between. Germline V gene sequence: CDR1 GTSNPN, CDR2 SVGIG (reference sequence). This CDR3 is built from 14 residues. CDR3 coding DNA: TGTGCCTGGACCAGGGAGAATATTAATTCACCCCTCCACTTT. Translating it yields CAWTRENINSPLHF.

This clone was detected once. The J gene is TRBJ1-4, the V gene TRBV4-2; TRBD1 agrees at 7 bases. The V gene's germline CDR1 is LGHNA and CDR2 YNFKEQ. The CDR3 covers 16 residues. Losses at the gene ends were 1 base for V and 5 bases for J; bases not matched to a gene: 7. The DNA of the CDR3 is TGTGCCAGCAGCCAAGCCTCCGGGACAGCGAATGAAAAACTGTTTTTT. Protein: CASSQASGTANEKLFF.

The chain links TRBV10-3 to TRBJ1-2, with TRBD1 matching 10 bases. With 5 bases clipped from V and 6 bases from J, the junction kept 3 bases outside the gene matches. CDR1 and CDR2 (germline): ENHRY, SYGVKD. The CDR3 has 13 residues. CDR3 bases: TGTGCCATCAGTAGACAGGGGGCGGATGGCTACACCTTC. Encoded protein: CAISRQGADGYTF.

The chain carries TRBV6-5 and TRBJ2-7; the D is unclear. Trimming removed 6 bases from V and 3 bases from J, with 18 bases in between. Per germline, CDR1 MNHEY and CDR2 SVGAGI. The CDR3 extends over 15 amino acids. CDR3 nucleotide sequence: TGTGCCAGCAGCTCCCGGTTTAGTATGGGCTACGAGCAGTACTTC. Translation gives CASSSRFSMGYEQYF.

The chain has TRBV27 and TRBJ1-2; D may be TRBD1 (6 bases). The CDR3 length is 14 residues. V lost 0 bases and J lost 8, with 13 bases in between. Germline-derived CDR1 and CDR2 are MNHEY and SMNVEV (reference sequence). CDR3 nucleotides: TGTGCCAGCAGTTTATCGGAGGGGGTGGGCGGCTACACCTTC. Amino acids: CASSLSEGVGGYTF.

CDR3 sequence (DNA): TGTGCCAGCTCACCACAGGAACTAGCGGGGCACCAAGAGACCCAGTACTTC. Translated: CASSPQELAGHQETQYF. The gene calls are TRBV18 and TRBJ2-5; 10 bases agree with TRBD2. Germline-derived CDR1 and CDR2 are KGHSH and LQKENI. The CDR3 spans 17 residues. V was clipped by 1 base and J by 0 bases; unmatched bases: 5. The entire variable domain, with the rest obtained from reference TRBV18 and TRBJ2-5, is as follows: NAGVMQNPRHLVRRRGQEARLRCSPMKGHSHVYWYRQLPEEGLKFMVYLQKENIIDESGMPKERFSAEFPKEGPSILRIQQVVRGDSAAYFCASSPQELAGHQETQYFGPGTRLLVL.

The genes are TRBV6-5 and TRBJ1-2; D is perhaps TRBD1 (6 bases). V shed 6 bases and J shed 8 bases, with 22 bases lying between them. Germline CDR1 is MNHEY and CDR2 is SVGAGI. This CDR3 spans 15 amino acids. CDR3 sequence reads: CASSLGQLNQIGYTF. In DNA, the CDR3 is TGTGCCAGCAGCCTTGGACAGCTTAATCAGATCGGCTACACCTTC.

V usage is TRBV5-1 and J usage is TRBJ2-2, with 7 bases aligning to TRBD1. Per the germline V gene, CDR1 is SGHRS and CDR2 is YFSETQ. There are 16 residues in the CDR3. The trim removed 0 bases at V and 2 bases at J, leaving 4 bases unmatched. The CDR3 coding sequence is TGCGCCAGCAGCTTGGATGGGACAGTAAACACCGGGGAGCTGTTTTTT. Its translation is CASSLDGTVNTGELFF.

The V and J genes are TRBV20-1 and TRBJ1-2; D is unresolved. V shed 0 bases and J shed 10 bases, with 9 bases lying between them. The CDR3 totals 11 residues. Looked up from germline, CDR1 is DFQATT and CDR2 is SNEGSKA (reference sequence). CDR3 loop: CSARDETFYTF. The CDR3 nucleotides read TGCAGTGCTAGAGACGAAACGTTCTACACCTTC.

This chain links TRBV14 with TRBJ1-4; D gene unclear. The V gene's germline CDR1 is SGHDN and CDR2 FVKESK. The V gene lost 1 base and the J gene lost 3 bases, with 3 bases spanning the gap. CDR3 size: 13 residues. The CDR3 region has the DNA TGTGCCAGCAGCCAAGGTCCTAATGAAAAACTGTTTTTT. This translates into CASSQGPNEKLFF.

For the CDR3, the DNA is TGTGCCAGCTCACCCAACCGGGACACCTATGGCTACACCTTC. Translating gives CASSPNRDTYGYTF. The V and J genes are TRBV18 and TRBJ1-2; possibly TRBD1 for D (6 bases). Germline-derived CDR1 and CDR2 are KGHSH and LQKENI. Trimming cost V 3 bases and J 4 bases, with 12 bases left between them. This CDR3 has 14 residues.

The chain has TRBV7-6 and TRBJ1-4; no definite D call. CDR3 length: 15 residues. Trimming removed 4 bases from V and 8 bases from J, with 17 bases in between. Germline CDR1 SGHVS, CDR2 FNYEAQ. The CDR3 sequence: CASSWQDGREEKLFF. The CDR3 nucleotides are TGTGCCAGCAGCTGGCAGGACGGCCGCGAAGAAAAACTGTTTTTT.

This clone has a single count. The CDR3 sequence: CASSMGAAGNTIYF. The CDR3 DNA reads TGTGCCAGTAGTATGGGGGCAGCTGGAAACACCATATATTTT. The genes are TRBV19 and TRBJ1-3; a possible D gene is TRBD1 (6 bases). Trimming cost V 3 bases and J 2 bases, with 8 bases left between them. CDR1 is LNHDA, CDR2 SQIVND, per germline (reference sequence). The CDR3 covers 14 residues.

Only one count was recorded for this clone. J is TRBJ1-1 and V is TRBV28; TRBD1 is a possible D gene (6 bases). Germline V gene lookup returns CDR1 MDHEN and CDR2 SYDVKM. V lost 0 bases and J 4 bases, leaving 9 bases between the germline ends. This CDR3 spans 14 amino acids. The CDR3 sequence: CASSLWRQATEAFF. The CDR3 DNA reads TGTGCCAGCAGTTTATGGCGACAGGCCACTGAAGCTTTCTTT.